This T cell receptor beta chain was found in a study of T-cell reconstitution after alpha-beta-depleted transplantation in children. Preparation of the TCRbeta library was carried out with unique molecular identifiers. TCRdb used MiXCR to reprocess the PCR reads, holding one entry per CDR3 protein. This table has around 800,000 distinct CDR3 sequences, about 15% appearing once. V lost 6 bases and J lost 6; bases outside the gene matches: 4. The CDR3 runs 12 residues. Looked up from germline, CDR1 is DFQATT and CDR2 is SNEGSKA (reference sequence). This clonotype was observed a handful of times. The chain recombines TRBV20-1 with TRBJ2-1; 8 bases are a match to TRBD2. The clonotype comes from a male patient between 5 and 17 years old who had a stem cell transplant for acute lymphoblastic leukemia, so the T cells may come from the graft donor. Specimen: PBMCs, mostly from graft donor cells, collected 360 days after TCRalphabeta/CD19-depleted stem cell transplant. The CDR3 DNA reads TGCAGTGCCACGGCGGGGGGCAATGAGCAGTTCTTC. Its protein product is CSATAGGNEQFF.